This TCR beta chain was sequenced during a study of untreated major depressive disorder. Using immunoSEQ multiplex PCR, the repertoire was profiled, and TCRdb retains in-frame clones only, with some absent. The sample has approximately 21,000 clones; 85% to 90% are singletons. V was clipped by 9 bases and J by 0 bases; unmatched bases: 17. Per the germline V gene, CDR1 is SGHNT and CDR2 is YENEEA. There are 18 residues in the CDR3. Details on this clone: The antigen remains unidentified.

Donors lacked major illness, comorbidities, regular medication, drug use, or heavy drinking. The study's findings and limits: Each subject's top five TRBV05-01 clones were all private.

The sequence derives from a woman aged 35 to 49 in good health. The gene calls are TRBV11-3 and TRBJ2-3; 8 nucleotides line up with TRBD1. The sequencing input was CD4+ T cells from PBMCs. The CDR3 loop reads CARGLRTGPYTSTDTQYF. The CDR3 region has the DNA TGTGCCAGGGGATTAAGGACAGGGCCCTACACTAGCACAGATACGCAGTATTTT.